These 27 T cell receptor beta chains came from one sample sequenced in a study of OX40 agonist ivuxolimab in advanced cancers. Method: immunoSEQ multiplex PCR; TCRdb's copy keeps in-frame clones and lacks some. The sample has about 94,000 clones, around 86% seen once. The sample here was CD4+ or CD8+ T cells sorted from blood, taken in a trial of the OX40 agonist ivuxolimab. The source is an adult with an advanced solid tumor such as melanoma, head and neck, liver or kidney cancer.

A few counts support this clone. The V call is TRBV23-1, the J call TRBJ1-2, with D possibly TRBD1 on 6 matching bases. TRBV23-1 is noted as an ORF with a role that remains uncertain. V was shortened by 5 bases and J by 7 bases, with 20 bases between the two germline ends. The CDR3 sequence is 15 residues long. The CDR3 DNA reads TGCGCCAGCAGTTGGGCCCTCTCCTCCAGGGGTGGCTACACCTTC. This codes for CASSWALSSRGGYTF.

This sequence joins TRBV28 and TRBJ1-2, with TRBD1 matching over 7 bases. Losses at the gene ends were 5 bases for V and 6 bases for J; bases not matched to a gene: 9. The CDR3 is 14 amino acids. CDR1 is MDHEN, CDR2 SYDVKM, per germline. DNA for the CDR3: TGTGCCAGCAGTATGTACAGGGGTACGAATGGCTACACCTTC. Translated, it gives CASSMYRGTNGYTF.

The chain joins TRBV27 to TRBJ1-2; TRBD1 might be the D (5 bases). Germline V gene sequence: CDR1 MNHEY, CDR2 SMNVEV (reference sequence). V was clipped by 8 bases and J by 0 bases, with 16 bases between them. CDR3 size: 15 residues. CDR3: CASSVMGGANYGYTF. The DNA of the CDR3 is TGTGCCAGCTCTGTCATGGGGGGGGCTAACTATGGCTACACCTTC.

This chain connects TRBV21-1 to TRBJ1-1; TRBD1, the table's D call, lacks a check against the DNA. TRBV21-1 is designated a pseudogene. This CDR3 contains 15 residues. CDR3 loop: CASRTGQGKNTEAFF. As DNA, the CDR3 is TGTGCCAGCAGAACGGGACAGGGGAAGAACACTGAAGCTTTCTTT.

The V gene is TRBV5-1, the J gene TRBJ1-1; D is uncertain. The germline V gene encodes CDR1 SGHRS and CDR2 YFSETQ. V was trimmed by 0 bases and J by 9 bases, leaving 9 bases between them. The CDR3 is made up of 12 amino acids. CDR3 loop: CASSLEGSKAFF. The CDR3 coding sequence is TGCGCCAGCAGCTTGGAGGGAAGTAAAGCTTTCTTT.

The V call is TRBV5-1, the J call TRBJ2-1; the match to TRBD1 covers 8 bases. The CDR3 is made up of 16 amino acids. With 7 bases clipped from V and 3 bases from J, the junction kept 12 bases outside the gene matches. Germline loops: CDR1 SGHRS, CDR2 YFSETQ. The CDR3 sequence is CASRQGRDLDYNEQFF. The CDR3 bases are TGCGCCAGCCGACAGGGGCGGGACTTGGACTACAATGAGCAGTTCTTC.

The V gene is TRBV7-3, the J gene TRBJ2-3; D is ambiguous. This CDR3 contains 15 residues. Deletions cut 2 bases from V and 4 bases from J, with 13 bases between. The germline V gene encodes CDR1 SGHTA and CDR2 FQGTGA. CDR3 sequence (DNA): TGTGCCAGCAGCTTAGGTCCCCTCCCCCCAGATACGCAGTATTTT. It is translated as CASSLGPLPPDTQYF.

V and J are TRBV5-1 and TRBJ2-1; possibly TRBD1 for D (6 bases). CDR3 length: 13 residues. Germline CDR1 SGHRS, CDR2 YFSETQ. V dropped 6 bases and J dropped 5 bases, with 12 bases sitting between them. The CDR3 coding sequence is TGCGCCAGCACGATACAGGGAGACAATGAGCAGTTCTTC. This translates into CASTIQGDNEQFF.

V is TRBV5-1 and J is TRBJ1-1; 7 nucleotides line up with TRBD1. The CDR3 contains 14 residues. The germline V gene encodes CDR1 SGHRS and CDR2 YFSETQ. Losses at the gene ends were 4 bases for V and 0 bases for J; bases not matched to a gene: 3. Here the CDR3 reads CASSRQGLNTEAFF. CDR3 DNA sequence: TGCGCCAGCAGCCGACAGGGATTGAACACTGAAGCTTTCTTT.

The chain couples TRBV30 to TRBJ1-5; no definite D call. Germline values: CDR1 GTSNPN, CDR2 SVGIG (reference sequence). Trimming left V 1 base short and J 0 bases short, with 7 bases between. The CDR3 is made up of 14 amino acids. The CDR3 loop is CAWSEGYSNQPQHF. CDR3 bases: TGTGCCTGGAGTGAAGGGTATAGCAATCAGCCCCAGCATTTT.

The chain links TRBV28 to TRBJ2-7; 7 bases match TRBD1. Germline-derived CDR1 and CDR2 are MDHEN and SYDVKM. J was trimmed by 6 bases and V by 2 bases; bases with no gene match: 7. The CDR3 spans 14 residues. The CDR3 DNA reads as TGTGCCAGCAGTTTAATAACAGGGGCTCTCGAGCAGTACTTC. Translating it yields CASSLITGALEQYF.

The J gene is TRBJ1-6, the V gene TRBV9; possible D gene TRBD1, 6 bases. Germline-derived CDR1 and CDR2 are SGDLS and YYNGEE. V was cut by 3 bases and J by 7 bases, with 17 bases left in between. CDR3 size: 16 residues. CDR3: CASSGPRQGTNSPLHF. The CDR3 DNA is TGTGCCAGCAGCGGCCCAAGGCAGGGGACGAATTCACCCCTCCACTTT.

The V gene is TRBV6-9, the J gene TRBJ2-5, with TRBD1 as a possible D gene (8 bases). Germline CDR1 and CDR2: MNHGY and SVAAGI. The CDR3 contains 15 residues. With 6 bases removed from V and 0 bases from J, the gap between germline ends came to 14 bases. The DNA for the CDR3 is TGTGCCAGCAGCCGGACAGGGAGGGACCAAGAGACCCAGTACTTC. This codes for CASSRTGRDQETQYF.

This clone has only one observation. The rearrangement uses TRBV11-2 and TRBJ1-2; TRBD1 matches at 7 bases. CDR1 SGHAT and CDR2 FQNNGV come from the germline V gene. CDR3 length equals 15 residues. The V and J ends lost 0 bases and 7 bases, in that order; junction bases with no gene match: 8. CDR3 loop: CASSLEGRGGFGYTF. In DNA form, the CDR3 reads TGTGCCAGCAGCTTAGAAGGGAGAGGGGGCTTTGGCTACACCTTC.

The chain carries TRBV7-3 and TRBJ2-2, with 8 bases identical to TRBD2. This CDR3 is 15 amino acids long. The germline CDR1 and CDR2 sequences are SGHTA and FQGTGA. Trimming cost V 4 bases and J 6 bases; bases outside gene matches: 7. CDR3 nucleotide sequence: TGTGCCAGCAGCTCGGACGGGGGGGCGGCCGGGGAGCTGTTTTTT. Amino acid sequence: CASSSDGGAAGELFF.

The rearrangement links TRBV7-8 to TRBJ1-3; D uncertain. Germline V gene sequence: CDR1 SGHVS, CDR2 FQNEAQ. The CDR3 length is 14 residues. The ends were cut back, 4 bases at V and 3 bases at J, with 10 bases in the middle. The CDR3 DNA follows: TGTGCCAGCAGCTCGGTAGGAGATGGAAACACCATATATTTT. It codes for CASSSVGDGNTIYF. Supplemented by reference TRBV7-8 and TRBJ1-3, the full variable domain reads GAGVSQSPRYKVAKRGQDVALRCDPISGHVSLFWYQQALGQGPEFLTYFQNEAQLDKSGLPSDRFFAERPEGSVSTLKIQRTQQEDSAVYLCASSSVGDGNTIYFGEGSWLTVV.

The CDR3 DNA reads as TGTGCCAGCAGTGAAAGAACGACTAATGAAAAACTGTTTTTT. Translated, it gives CASSERTTNEKLFF. The chain uses TRBV2 and TRBJ1-4; unclear D gene. This CDR3 has 14 residues. Germline CDR1 is SNHLY and CDR2 is FYNNEI. Trimming left V 2 bases short and J 2 bases short, with 6 bases between.

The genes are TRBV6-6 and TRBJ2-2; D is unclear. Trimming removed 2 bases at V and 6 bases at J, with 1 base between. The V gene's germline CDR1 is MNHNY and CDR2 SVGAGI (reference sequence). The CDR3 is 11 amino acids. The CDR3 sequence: CASSYPGELFF. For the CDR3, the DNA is TGTGCCAGCAGTTACCCCGGGGAGCTGTTTTTT.

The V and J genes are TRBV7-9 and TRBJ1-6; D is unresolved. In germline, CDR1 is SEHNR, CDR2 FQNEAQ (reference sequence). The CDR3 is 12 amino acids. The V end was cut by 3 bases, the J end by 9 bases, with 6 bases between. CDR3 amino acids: CASSLESSPLHF. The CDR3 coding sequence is TGTGCCAGCAGCTTGGAGTCTTCACCCCTCCACTTT.

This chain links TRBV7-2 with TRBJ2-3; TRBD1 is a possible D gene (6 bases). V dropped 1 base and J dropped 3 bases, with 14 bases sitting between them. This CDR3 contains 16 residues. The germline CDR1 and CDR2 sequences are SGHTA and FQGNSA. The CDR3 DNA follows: TGTGCCAGCAGCTTAGGGCAGGGGTTCCCGACAGATACGCAGTATTTT. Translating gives CASSLGQGFPTDTQYF.

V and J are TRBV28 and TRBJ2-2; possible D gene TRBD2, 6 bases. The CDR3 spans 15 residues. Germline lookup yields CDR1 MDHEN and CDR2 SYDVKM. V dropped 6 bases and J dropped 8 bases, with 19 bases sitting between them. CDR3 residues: CASRPSLVGGGELFF. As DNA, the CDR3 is TGTGCCAGCAGACCGTCCCTAGTGGGAGGAGGGGAGCTGTTTTTT.

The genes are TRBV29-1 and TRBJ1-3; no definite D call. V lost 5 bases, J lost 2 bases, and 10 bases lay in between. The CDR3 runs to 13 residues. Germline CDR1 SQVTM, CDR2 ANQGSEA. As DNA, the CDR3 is TGCAGCGTTTACGGAAGGACTGGAAACACCATATATTTT. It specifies CSVYGRTGNTIYF.

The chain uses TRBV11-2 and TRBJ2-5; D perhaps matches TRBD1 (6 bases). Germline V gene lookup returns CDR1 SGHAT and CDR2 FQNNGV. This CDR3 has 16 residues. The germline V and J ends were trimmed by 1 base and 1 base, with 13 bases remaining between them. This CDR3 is CASSLVRTVPQETQYF. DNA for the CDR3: TGTGCCAGCAGCTTAGTTCGGACAGTCCCCCAAGAGACCCAGTACTTC.

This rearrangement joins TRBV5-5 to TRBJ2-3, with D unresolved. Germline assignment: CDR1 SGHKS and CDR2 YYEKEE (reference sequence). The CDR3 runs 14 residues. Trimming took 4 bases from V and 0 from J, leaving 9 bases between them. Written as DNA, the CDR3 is TGTGCCAGCAGCGTGGTGGGAAGCACAGATACGCAGTATTTT. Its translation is CASSVVGSTDTQYF.

This CDR3 is CASSLGAGASLVSYNEQFF. CDR3 bases: TGTGCCAGCAGCCTCGGCGCGGGGGCAAGCCTCGTTTCCTACAATGAGCAGTTCTTC. V gene TRBV7-6 combines with J gene TRBJ2-1, with D perhaps TRBD2 (7 bases). Trimming shortened V by 5 bases and J by 1 base, and 24 bases separated the two germline ends. CDR3 length equals 19 residues. Per germline, CDR1 SGHVS and CDR2 FNYEAQ.

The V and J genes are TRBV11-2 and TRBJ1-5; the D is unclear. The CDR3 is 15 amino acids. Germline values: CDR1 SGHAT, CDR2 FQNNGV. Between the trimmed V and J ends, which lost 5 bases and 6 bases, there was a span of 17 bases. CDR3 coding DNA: TGTGCCAGCAGCCCAGAGACCCGGTTCTCTCAGCCCCAGCATTTT. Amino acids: CASSPETRFSQPQHF.

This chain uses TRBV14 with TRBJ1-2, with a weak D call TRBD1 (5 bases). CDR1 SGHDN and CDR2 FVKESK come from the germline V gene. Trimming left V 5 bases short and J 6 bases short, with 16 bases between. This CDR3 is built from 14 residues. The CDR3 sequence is CASSYWGGTHGYTF. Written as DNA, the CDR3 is TGTGCCAGCAGCTATTGGGGGGGGACGCATGGCTACACCTTC.